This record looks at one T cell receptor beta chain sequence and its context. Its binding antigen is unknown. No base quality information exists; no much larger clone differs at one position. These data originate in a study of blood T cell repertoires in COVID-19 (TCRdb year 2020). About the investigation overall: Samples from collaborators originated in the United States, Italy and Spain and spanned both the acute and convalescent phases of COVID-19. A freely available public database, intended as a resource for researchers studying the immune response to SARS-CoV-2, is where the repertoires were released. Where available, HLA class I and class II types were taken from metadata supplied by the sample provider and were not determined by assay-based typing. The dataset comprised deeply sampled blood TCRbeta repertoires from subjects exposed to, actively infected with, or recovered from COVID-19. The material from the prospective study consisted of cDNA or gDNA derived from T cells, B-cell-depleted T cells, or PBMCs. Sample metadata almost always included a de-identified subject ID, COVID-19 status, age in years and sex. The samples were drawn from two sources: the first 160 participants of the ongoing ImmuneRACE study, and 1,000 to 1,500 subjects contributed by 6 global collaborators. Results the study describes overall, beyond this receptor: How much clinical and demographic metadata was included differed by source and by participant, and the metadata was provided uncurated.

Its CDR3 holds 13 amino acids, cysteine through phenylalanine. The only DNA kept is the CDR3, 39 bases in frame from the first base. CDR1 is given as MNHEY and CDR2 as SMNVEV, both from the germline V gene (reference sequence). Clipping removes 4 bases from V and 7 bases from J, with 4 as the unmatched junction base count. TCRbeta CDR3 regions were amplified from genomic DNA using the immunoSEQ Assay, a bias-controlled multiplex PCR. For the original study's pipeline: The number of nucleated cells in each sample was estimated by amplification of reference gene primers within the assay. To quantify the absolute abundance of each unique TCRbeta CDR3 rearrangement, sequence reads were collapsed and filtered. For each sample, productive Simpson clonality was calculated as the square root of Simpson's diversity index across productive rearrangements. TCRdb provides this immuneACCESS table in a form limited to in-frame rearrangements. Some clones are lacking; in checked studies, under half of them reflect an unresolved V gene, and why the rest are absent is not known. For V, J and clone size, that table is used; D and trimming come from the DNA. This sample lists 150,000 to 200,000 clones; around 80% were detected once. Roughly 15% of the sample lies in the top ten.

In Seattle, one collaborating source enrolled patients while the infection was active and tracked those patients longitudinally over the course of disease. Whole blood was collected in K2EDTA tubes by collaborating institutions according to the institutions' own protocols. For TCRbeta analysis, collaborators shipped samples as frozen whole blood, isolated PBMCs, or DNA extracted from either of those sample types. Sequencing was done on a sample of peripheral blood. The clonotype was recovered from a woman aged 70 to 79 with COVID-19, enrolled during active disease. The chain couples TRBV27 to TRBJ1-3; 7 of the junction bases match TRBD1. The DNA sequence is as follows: TGTGCCAGCAGTTACAGGGGTGGCAACACCATATATTTT. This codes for CASSYRGGNTIYF.